One and the same sample provided the 7 T cell receptor beta chains below, sequenced in a study of cytomegalovirus exposure and HLA in healthy donors. The primer mix had 60 Vbeta and 13 Jbeta primers. The protocol was immunoSEQ multiplex PCR, while the TCRdb copy is restricted to in-frame clones and leaves out a portion. The sample records approximately 260,000 clones, 80% to 95% being singletons. Sample: PBMCs. All receptors derive from a girl aged 2 to 9 in good health and CMV-seronegative.

The rearrangement joins TRBV6-5 to TRBJ1-5; D is unclear. Germline values: CDR1 MNHEY, CDR2 SVGAGI. Trimming shortened V by 5 bases and J by 2 bases, and 7 bases separated the two germline ends. The CDR3 covers 13 residues. The CDR3 protein is CASSGGGNQPQHF. The CDR3 coding sequence is TGTGCCAGCAGTGGTGGAGGCAATCAGCCCCAGCATTTT.

The chain joins TRBV7-9 to TRBJ2-7; perhaps TRBD2 as D (7 bases). V was pared by 0 bases and J by 6 bases, with 12 bases between. Germline V lookup: CDR1 SEHNR, CDR2 FQNEAQ (reference sequence). The CDR3 runs to 14 residues. This CDR3 is CASSLAGGPTEQYF. The DNA for the CDR3 is TGTGCCAGCAGCTTAGCGGGGGGGCCTACCGAGCAGTACTTC.

The V and J genes are TRBV7-9 and TRBJ1-1, with D possibly TRBD1 on 6 matching bases. V lost 7 bases, J lost 7 bases, and 16 bases lay in between. The CDR3 spans 13 residues. Germline CDR1 and CDR2: SEHNR and FQNEAQ (reference sequence). CDR3 bases: TGTGCCAGCAACGGGGAACAGGGAAATGAAGCTTTCTTT. This translates into CASNGEQGNEAFF.

This clone was seen a few times. The chain carries TRBV11-2 and TRBJ2-5; 11 nucleotides match TRBD2. Looked up from germline, CDR1 is SGHAT and CDR2 is FQNNGV. The CDR3 has 17 amino acids. With V trimmed by 5 bases and J by 5 bases, 13 bases remained unmatched. As DNA, the CDR3 is TGTGCCAGCAGCGTAAGCGGGACTAGCGGAAGGGGGGAGACCCAGTACTTC. Protein product: CASSVSGTSGRGETQYF. Based on the CDR3 plus reference TRBV11-2 and TRBJ2-5, the full variable domain is EAGVAQSPRYKIIEKRQSVAFWCNPISGHATLYWYQQILGQGPKLLIQFQNNGVVDDSQLPKDRFSAERLKGVDSTLKIQPAKLEDSAVYLCASSVSGTSGRGETQYFGPGTRLLVL.

The chain joins TRBV20-1 to TRBJ1-1; 7 nucleotides align to TRBD1. The CDR3 covers 11 residues. CDR1 is DFQATT, CDR2 SNEGSKA, per germline (reference sequence). Trimming cost V 4 bases and J 6 bases; bases outside gene matches: 2. The chain's CDR3 is CSANTGAEAFF. The CDR3 region has the DNA TGCAGTGCTAACACAGGGGCTGAAGCTTTCTTT.

The chain couples TRBV6-6 to TRBJ2-1; D is possibly TRBD1 (5 bases). CDR1 and CDR2 (germline): MNHNY, SVGAGI (reference sequence). V dropped 10 bases and J dropped 5 bases, with 12 bases sitting between them. This CDR3 comprises 12 residues. CDR3 amino acids: CATRQTDNEQFF. As DNA, the CDR3 is TGTGCCACCAGACAGACGGACAATGAGCAGTTCTTC.

This chain joins TRBV11-3 and TRBJ2-3, with a possible D match to TRBD1 (6 bases). From germline, CDR1 is SGHNT and CDR2 YENEEA. The length of the CDR3 is 13 residues. V was cut by 5 bases and J by 4 bases, with 10 bases left in between. DNA of the CDR3: TGTGCCAGCAGCCGACAGGAAGCAGATACGCAGTATTTT. Residues: CASSRQEADTQYF.